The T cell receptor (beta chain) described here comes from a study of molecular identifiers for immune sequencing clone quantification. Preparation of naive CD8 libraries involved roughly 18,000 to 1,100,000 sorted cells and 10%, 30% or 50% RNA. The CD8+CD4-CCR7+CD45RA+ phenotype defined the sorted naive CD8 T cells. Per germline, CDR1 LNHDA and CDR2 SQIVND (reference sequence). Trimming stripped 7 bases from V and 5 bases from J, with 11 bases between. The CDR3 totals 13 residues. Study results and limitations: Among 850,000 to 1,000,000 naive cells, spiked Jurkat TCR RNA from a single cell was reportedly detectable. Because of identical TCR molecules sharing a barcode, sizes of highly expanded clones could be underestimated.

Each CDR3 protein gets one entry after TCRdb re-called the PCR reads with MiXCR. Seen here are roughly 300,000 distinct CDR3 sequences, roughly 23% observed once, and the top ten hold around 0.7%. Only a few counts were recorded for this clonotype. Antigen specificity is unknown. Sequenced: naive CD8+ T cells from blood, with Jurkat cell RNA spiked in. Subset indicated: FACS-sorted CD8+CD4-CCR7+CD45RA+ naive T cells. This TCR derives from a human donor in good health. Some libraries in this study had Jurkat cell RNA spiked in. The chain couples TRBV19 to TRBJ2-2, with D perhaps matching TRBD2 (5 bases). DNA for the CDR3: TGTGCCAGTATCTCGTCGGGGACCGGGGAGCTGTTTTTT. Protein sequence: CASISSGTGELFF.